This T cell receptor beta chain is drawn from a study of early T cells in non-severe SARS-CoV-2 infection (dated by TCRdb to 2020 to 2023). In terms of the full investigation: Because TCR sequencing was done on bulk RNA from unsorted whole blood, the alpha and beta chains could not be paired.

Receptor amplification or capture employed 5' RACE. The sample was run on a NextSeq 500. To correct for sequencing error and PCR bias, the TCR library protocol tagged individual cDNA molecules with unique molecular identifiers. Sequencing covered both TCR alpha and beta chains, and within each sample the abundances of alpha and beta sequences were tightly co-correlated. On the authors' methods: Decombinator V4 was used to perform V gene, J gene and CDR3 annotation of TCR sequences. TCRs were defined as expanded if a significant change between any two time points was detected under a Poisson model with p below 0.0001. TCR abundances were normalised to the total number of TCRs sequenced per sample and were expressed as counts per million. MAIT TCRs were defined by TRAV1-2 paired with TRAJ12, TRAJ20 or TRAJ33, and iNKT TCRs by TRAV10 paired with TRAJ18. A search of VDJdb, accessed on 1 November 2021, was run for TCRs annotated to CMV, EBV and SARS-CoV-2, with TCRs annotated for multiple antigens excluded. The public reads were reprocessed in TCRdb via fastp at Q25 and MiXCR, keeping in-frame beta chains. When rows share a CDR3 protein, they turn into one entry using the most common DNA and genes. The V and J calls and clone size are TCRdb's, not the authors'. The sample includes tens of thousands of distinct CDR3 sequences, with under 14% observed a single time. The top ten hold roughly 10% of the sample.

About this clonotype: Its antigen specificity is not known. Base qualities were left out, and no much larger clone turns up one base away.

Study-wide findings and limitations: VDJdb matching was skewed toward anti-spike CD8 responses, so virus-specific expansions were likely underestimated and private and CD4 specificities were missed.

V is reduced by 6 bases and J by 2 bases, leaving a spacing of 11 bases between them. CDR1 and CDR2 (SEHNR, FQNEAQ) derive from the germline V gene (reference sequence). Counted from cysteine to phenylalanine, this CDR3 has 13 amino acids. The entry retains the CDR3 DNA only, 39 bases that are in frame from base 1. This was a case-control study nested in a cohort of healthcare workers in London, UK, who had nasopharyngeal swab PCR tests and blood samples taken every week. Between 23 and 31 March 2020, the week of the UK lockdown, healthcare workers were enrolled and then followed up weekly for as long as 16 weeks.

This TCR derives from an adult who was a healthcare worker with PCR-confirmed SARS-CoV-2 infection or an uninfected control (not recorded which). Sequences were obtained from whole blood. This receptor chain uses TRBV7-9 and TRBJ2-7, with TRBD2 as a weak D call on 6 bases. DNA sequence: TGTGCCAGCAGTCCCCGGGGGACCTACGAGCAGTACTTC. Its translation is CASSPRGTYEQYF.